Below, 29 T cell receptor beta chains from the same sample are listed, as sequenced in a study of cytomegalovirus exposure and HLA in healthy donors. PCR primers comprised 60 Vbeta and 13 Jbeta primers. Data came from immunoSEQ multiplex PCR; TCRdb stores just in-frame clones and leaves some out. The repertoire holds around 130,000 clones, with around 65% as singletons. Sequenced: PBMCs. The origin of the receptors is a woman aged 55-70 years in good health and CMV-seronegative.

This clone was seen once. This CDR3 is also generated by other DNA sequences in the sample. This chain uses TRBV5-1 with TRBJ2-3, with TRBD2 identical over 11 bases. The V and J ends lost 9 bases and 6 bases, in that order; junction bases with no gene match: 6. Germline loops: CDR1 SGHRS, CDR2 YFSETQ. This CDR3 has 13 amino acids. CDR3 in DNA: TGCGCCACCTCTAGCGGGGGGCCTGATACGCAGTATTTT. Translation: CATSSGGPDTQYF.

This clone was recorded a few times. The chain recombines TRBV4-3 with TRBJ1-2; TRBD1 aligns across 7 bases. V gave up 3 bases and J gave up 2 bases; unmatched junction bases: 9. Per the germline V gene, CDR1 is LGHNA and CDR2 is YSLEER. The CDR3 is made up of 16 amino acids. CDR3 sequence: CASSQDWATGNYGYTF. The CDR3 coding sequence is TGCGCCAGCAGCCAGGACTGGGCGACAGGGAACTATGGCTACACCTTC.

As regards this clone: The junction differs from germline at one of its ends, possibly a read error. This sequence joins TRBV6-1 and TRBJ2-7; 11 bases align to TRBD1. The CDR3 runs to 15 residues. Germline loops: CDR1 MNHNS, CDR2 SASEGT. The chain's CDR3 is CASSEGQGALYEQYF. In nucleotides, the CDR3 is TGTGCCAGCAGCGAAGGACAGGGGGCCCTCTACGAGCAGTACTTC.

The rearrangement links TRBV27 to TRBJ2-7; D remains unclear. The germline V gene encodes CDR1 MNHEY and CDR2 SMNVEV (reference sequence). V gave up 3 bases and J gave up 1 base, with 10 bases separating them. There are 14 residues in the CDR3. The CDR3 bases are TGTGCCAGCAGTTTGACATTTCCTTCCTACGAGCAGTACTTC. As protein: CASSLTFPSYEQYF.

The rearrangement links TRBV28 to TRBJ1-2; D call uncertain. V lost 10 bases, J lost 7 bases, and 28 bases lay in between. Germline-derived CDR1 and CDR2 are MDHEN and SYDVKM. The CDR3 contains 16 residues. The CDR3 spells CATRGSGLSVASGYTF. In nucleotides, the CDR3 is TGTGCCACCCGGGGAAGTGGGCTTTCGGTCGCTAGTGGCTACACCTTC.

The chain uses TRBV7-8 and TRBJ1-6; TRBD1 matches 9 bases. Germline V gene data show CDR1 as SGHVS and CDR2 as FQNEAQ. V was pared by 5 bases and J by 9 bases, with 8 bases of the junction left unmatched. The CDR3 runs to 15 residues. CDR3 in amino acids: CASSTSGTGTSPLHF. CDR3 in DNA: TGTGCCAGCAGCACATCCGGGACAGGGACTTCACCCCTCCACTTT.

The genes are TRBV7-2 and TRBJ2-7; a weak D match, TRBD2 (6 bases). CDR1 SGHTA and CDR2 FQGNSA come from the germline V gene. This CDR3 comprises 13 residues. The germline V and J ends were trimmed by 8 bases and 0 bases, with 11 bases remaining between them. This chain's CDR3 is CASRGTGSYEQYF. As DNA, the CDR3 is TGTGCCAGCCGGGGGACGGGCTCCTACGAGCAGTACTTC.

This clone occurred a few times. The gene calls are TRBV5-1 and TRBJ2-4; no definite D call. Germline CDR1 SGHRS, CDR2 YFSETQ. The length of the CDR3 is 11 residues. Trimming stripped 7 bases from V and 8 bases from J, with 10 bases between. The CDR3: CASRSMDIQYF. CDR3 DNA: TGCGCCAGCCGGTCCATGGACATTCAGTACTTC.

The genes are TRBV5-1 and TRBJ2-7; no firm D call. V dropped 0 bases and J dropped 3 bases, with 7 bases sitting between them. CDR1 and CDR2 (germline): SGHRS, YFSETQ. The CDR3 is made up of 13 amino acids. CDR3 amino acids: CASSLGPGYEQYF. The CDR3 nucleotides read TGCGCCAGCAGCTTGGGTCCCGGCTACGAGCAGTACTTC.

The V and J genes are TRBV7-5 and TRBJ1-2; TRBD1, as called in the table, went unchecked against the DNA. TRBV7-5 is flagged as a pseudogene. CDR3 length: 12 residues. In DNA form, the CDR3 reads TGTGTCAGAAGCGAAACAGGGCATGGCTACACCTTC. Residues: CVRSETGHGYTF.

This clone was counted between two and nine times. The V call is TRBV6-4, the J call TRBJ2-1; D may be TRBD2 (6 bases). Germline V lookup: CDR1 MRHNA, CDR2 SNTAGT. The CDR3 is 13 amino acids. Trimming stripped 5 bases from V and 10 bases from J, with 15 bases between. CDR3 sequence (DNA): TGTGCCAGCAGTCGGGACTGGCAGTCCGAGCAGTTCTTC. Its protein product is CASSRDWQSEQFF.

The chain is built from TRBV28 and TRBJ1-1, with D possibly matching TRBD1 (6 bases). V shed 5 bases and J shed 1 base, with 20 bases lying between them. Germline V gene lookup returns CDR1 MDHEN and CDR2 SYDVKM. The CDR3 extends over 17 amino acids. CDR3: CASSPPLRQATNTEAFF. The CDR3 DNA reads TGTGCCAGCAGTCCCCCCTTACGACAGGCCACGAACACTGAAGCTTTCTTT.

There are a few counts of this clone. This chain links TRBV28 with TRBJ2-5, with 9 bases identical to TRBD1. Per the germline V gene, CDR1 is MDHEN and CDR2 is SYDVKM. The length of the CDR3 is 15 residues. Trimming took 6 bases from V and 1 from J; bases not matched to a gene: 6. The CDR3 spells CASSRGQGVQETQYF. The CDR3 nucleotides read TGTGCCAGCAGCCGGGGACAGGGTGTCCAAGAGACCCAGTACTTC.

The chain recombines TRBV2 with TRBJ2-5; D ambiguous. Trimming left V 3 bases short and J 2 bases short, with 7 bases between. CDR1 SNHLY and CDR2 FYNNEI come from the germline V gene. This CDR3 has 13 residues. Written as DNA, the CDR3 is TGTGCCAGCAGTGAGAACATACAAGAGACCCAGTACTTC. Protein: CASSENIQETQYF. Complete variable domain (other parts from reference TRBV2 and TRBJ2-5): EPEVTQTPSHQVTQMGQEVILRCVPISNHLYFYWYRQILGQKVEFLVSFYNNEISEKSEIFDDQFSVERPDGSNFTLKIRSTKLEDSAMYFCASSENIQETQYFGPGTRLLVL.

The chain uses TRBV5-4 and TRBJ1-6; D is perhaps TRBD1 (6 bases). Looked up from germline, CDR1 is SGHNT and CDR2 is YYREEE (reference sequence). V was trimmed by 0 bases and J by 10 bases, leaving 11 bases between them. This CDR3 region has 14 residues. This CDR3 is CASSLEQGGSPLHF. The CDR3 DNA reads as TGTGCCAGCAGCTTGGAACAGGGAGGGTCACCCCTCCACTTT. The full variable domain, in which reference TRBV5-4 and TRBJ1-6 provide the parts outside the CDR3, is ETGVTQSPTHLIKTRGQQVTLRCSSQSGHNTVSWYQQALGQGPQFIFQYYREEENGRGNFPPRFSGLQFPNYSSELNVNALELDDSALYLCASSLEQGGSPLHFGNGTRLTVT.

The chain uses TRBV2 and TRBJ1-4; TRBD1 might be the D (6 bases). V lost 6 bases and J 14 bases, leaving 13 bases between the germline ends. The CDR3 is 11 amino acids. Germline CDR1 is SNHLY and CDR2 is FYNNEI. CDR3 sequence reads: CASRLGTILFF. The DNA of the CDR3 is TGTGCCAGCAGACTCGGGACAATCCTGTTTTTT.

The V and J genes are TRBV6-1 and TRBJ1-2; no reliable D call. CDR1 is MNHNS and CDR2 is SASEGT in the germline V gene. The ends were cut back, 1 base at V and 5 bases at J, with 8 bases in the middle. CDR3 length: 13 residues. CDR3 sequence (DNA): TGTGCCAGCAGTGAAGTGGCCGCTTATGGCTACACCTTC. Translating it yields CASSEVAAYGYTF.

The V gene is TRBV18, the J gene TRBJ2-1; 10 positions match TRBD2. CDR1 KGHSH and CDR2 LQKENI come from the germline V gene. V was clipped by 6 bases and J by 6 bases; unmatched bases: 5. The CDR3 is made up of 14 amino acids. CDR3 sequence reads: CASSERGGSNEQFF. The CDR3 DNA follows: TGTGCCAGCTCGGAGCGGGGGGGCTCCAATGAGCAGTTCTTC.

The rearrangement links TRBV7-2 to TRBJ2-5, with 7 bases lining up with TRBD1. The V segment lost 6 bases and the J segment 4 bases; nucleotides outside the gene matches: 11. The CDR3 covers 15 residues. Germline assignment: CDR1 SGHTA and CDR2 FQGNSA. The CDR3 bases are TGTGCCAGCAGGCCTGGCCAGGGGGTAATAGAGACCCAGTACTTC. Translation: CASRPGQGVIETQYF.

This chain uses TRBV5-5 with TRBJ2-1; TRBD2 matches at 8 bases. CDR3 length: 16 residues. Germline loops: CDR1 SGHKS, CDR2 YYEKEE (reference sequence). V gave up 4 bases and J gave up 1 base; unmatched junction bases: 7. In DNA form, the CDR3 reads TGTGCCAGCAGCCCATCGGGGACTAGATCCTACAATGAGCAGTTCTTC. It codes for CASSPSGTRSYNEQFF.

The chain employs TRBV27 and TRBJ2-2; D might be TRBD2 (5 bases). The CDR3 consists of 15 residues. CDR1 and CDR2 (germline): MNHEY, SMNVEV (reference sequence). Deletions cut 6 bases from V and 0 bases from J, with 11 bases between. This CDR3 reads CASRRADSNTGELFF. DNA for the CDR3: TGTGCCAGCAGGAGGGCAGACTCGAACACCGGGGAGCTGTTTTTT.

This clone is a singleton in its sample. The gene calls are TRBV6-1 and TRBJ2-2; weak D call: TRBD1 (6 bases). Germline V gives CDR1 MNHNS, CDR2 SASEGT. V shed 3 bases and J shed 8 bases, with 10 bases lying between them. CDR3 length: 13 amino acids. The CDR3 DNA reads TGTGCCAGCAGTGACAGGGGAATGGGGGAGCTGTTTTTT. Its protein is CASSDRGMGELFF.

Here the CDR3 reads CASSEGQGPQRASTDTQYF. In DNA form, the CDR3 reads TGTGCCAGCAGTGAGGGACAGGGGCCTCAGCGGGCTAGCACAGATACGCAGTATTTT. The V gene is TRBV6-1, the J gene TRBJ2-3; 10 nucleotides agree with TRBD1. Germline V gene lookup returns CDR1 MNHNS and CDR2 SASEGT. V lost 3 bases, J lost 0 bases, and 12 bases stayed unmatched. This CDR3 is 19 amino acids long.

This clone showed up just a few times. The J gene is TRBJ1-2, the V gene TRBV7-9; the D is unclear. Trimming stripped 1 base from V and 4 bases from J, with 13 bases between. This CDR3 region has 15 residues. Per germline, CDR1 SEHNR and CDR2 FQNEAQ (reference sequence). Written as DNA, the CDR3 is TGTGCCAGCAGCTTAGATGCGGTGTTTCGCTATGGCTACACCTTC. Translated: CASSLDAVFRYGYTF.

V is TRBV10-3 and J is TRBJ1-2; TRBD1 aligns across 9 bases. Germline V gene sequence: CDR1 ENHRY, CDR2 SYGVKD. The trim removed 7 bases at V and 4 bases at J, leaving 1 base unmatched. The CDR3 totals 12 residues. The CDR3 DNA sequence: TGTGCCATCACGACAGGGGGCTATGGCTACACCTTC. It yields the protein CAITTGGYGYTF.

This clone was recorded once. The chain links TRBV7-9 to TRBJ2-5; 15 bases match TRBD2. This CDR3 region has 18 residues. Germline lookup yields CDR1 SEHNR and CDR2 FQNEAQ (reference sequence). Trimming cost V 5 bases and J 4 bases; bases outside gene matches: 11. CDR3 sequence: CASSPRTSGRGVRETQYF. In DNA, the CDR3 is TGTGCCAGCAGCCCTCGGACTAGCGGGAGGGGGGTTCGAGAGACCCAGTACTTC.

The rearrangement joins TRBV9 to TRBJ2-3, with D possibly matching TRBD2 (6 bases). The CDR3 runs to 15 residues. Trimming left V 0 bases short and J 2 bases short, with 10 bases between. Germline V CDR1 and CDR2: SGDLS, YYNGEE. The chain's CDR3 is CASSVASGFTDTQYF. DNA of the CDR3: TGTGCCAGCAGCGTAGCCAGCGGGTTCACAGATACGCAGTATTTT.

CDR3 region: CASSGIRDTQYF. CDR3 DNA: TGTGCCAGCAGTGGAATCCGGGATACGCAGTATTTT. The chain has TRBV2 and TRBJ2-3, with D unclear. V was clipped by 4 bases and J by 6 bases, with 8 bases between them. There are 12 residues in the CDR3. The germline gives CDR1 SNHLY, CDR2 FYNNEI.

This chain uses TRBV23-1 with TRBJ2-3; 7 bases are a match to TRBD2. TRBV23-1 carries the ORF label, with uncertain function. This CDR3 comprises 20 residues. After removal of 4 bases from V and 0 bases from J, the junction contained 19 bases not matched to a gene. CDR3 amino acids: CASSRRLAVGPGGSTDTQYF. CDR3 nucleotides: TGCGCCAGCAGTCGGCGTCTCGCGGTGGGCCCCGGGGGGAGCACAGATACGCAGTATTTT.